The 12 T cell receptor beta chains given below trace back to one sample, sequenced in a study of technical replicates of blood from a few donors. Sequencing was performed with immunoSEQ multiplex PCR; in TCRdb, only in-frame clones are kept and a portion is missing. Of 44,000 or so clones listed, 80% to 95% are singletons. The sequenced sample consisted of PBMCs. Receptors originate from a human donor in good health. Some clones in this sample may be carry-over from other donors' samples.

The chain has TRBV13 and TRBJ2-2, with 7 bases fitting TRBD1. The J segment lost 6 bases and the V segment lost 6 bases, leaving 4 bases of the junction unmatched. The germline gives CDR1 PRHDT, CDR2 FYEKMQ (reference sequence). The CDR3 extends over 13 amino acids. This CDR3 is CASRHRGPGELFF. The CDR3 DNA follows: TGTGCCAGCAGACACAGGGGTCCCGGGGAGCTGTTTTTT.

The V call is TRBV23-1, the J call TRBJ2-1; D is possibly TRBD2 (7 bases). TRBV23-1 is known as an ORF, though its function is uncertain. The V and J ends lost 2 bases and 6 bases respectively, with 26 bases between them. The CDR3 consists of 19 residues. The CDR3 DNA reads TGCGCCAGCAGTCAAGCGACAGGTCCGAGCGGGAATAATGCCAATGAGCAGTTCTTC. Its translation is CASSQATGPSGNNANEQFF.

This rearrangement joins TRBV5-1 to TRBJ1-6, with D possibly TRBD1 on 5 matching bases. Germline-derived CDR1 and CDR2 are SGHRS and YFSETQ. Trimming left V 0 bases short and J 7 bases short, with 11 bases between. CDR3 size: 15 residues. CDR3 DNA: TGCGCCAGCAGCTTGGATACAGGCCCAAATTCACCCCTCCACTTT. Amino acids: CASSLDTGPNSPLHF. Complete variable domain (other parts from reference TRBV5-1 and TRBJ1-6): KAGVTQTPRYLIKTRGQQVTLSCSPISGHRSVSWYQQTPGQGLQFLFEYFSETQRNKGNFPGRFSGRQFSNSRSEMNVSTLELGDSALYLCASSLDTGPNSPLHFGNGTRLTVT.

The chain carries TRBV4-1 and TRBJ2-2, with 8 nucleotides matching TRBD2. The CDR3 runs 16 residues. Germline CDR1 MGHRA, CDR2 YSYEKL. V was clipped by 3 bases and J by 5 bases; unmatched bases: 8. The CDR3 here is CASSHGSGGGTGELFF. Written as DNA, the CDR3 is TGCGCCAGCAGCCACGGCAGCGGGGGAGGGACCGGGGAGCTGTTTTTT.

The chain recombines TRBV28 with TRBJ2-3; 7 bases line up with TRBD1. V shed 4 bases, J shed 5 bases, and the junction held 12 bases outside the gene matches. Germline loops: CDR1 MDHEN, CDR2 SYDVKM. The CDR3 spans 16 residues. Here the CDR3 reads CASSSGRQGKKDTQYF. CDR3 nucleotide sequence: TGTGCCAGCAGTTCAGGACGACAGGGAAAGAAAGATACGCAGTATTTT. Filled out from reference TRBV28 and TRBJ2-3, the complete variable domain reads DVKVTQSSRYLVKRTGEKVFLECVQDMDHENMFWYRQDPGLGLRLIYFSYDVKMKEKGDIPEGYSVSREKKERFSLILESASTNQTSMYLCASSSGRQGKKDTQYFGPGTRLTVL.

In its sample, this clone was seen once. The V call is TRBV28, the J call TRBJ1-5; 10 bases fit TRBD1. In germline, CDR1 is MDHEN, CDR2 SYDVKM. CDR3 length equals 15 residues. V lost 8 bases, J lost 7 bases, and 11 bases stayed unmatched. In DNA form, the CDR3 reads TGTGCCAGCCTCTCCCCGACAGGGGGCGAACAGCCCCAGCATTTT. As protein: CASLSPTGGEQPQHF.

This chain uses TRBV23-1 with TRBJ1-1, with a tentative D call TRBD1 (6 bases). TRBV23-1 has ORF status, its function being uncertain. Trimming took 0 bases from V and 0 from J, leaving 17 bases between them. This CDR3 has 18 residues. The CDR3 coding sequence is TGCGCCAGCAGTCAATCGGGGGCAGGGCTCCAGGTGAACACTGAAGCTTTCTTT. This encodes CASSQSGAGLQVNTEAFF.

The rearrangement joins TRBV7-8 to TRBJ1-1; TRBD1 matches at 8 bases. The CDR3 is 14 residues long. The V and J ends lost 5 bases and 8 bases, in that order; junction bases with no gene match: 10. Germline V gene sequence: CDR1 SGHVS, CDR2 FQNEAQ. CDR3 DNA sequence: TGTGCCAGCAGCCCCCCGGGTAGACAGGGGGAAGCTTTCTTT. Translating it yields CASSPPGRQGEAFF.

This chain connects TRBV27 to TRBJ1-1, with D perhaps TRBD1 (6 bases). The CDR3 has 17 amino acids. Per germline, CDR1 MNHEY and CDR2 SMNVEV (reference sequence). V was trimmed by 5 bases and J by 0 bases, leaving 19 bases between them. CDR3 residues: CASSAPGGSGMNTEAFF. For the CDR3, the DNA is TGTGCCAGCAGTGCCCCTGGGGGCTCGGGAATGAACACTGAAGCTTTCTTT.

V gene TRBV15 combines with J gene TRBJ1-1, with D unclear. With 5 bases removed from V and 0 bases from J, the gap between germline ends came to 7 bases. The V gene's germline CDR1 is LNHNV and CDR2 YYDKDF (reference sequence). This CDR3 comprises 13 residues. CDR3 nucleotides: TGTGCCACCAGCCAAATAGTGAACACTGAAGCTTTCTTT. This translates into CATSQIVNTEAFF.

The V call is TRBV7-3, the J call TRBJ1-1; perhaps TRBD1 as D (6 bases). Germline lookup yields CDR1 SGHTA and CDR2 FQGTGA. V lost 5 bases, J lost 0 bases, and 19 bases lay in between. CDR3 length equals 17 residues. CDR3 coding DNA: TGTGCCAGCAGCCCTCGGGTAGGGCAGGGGATGAACACTGAAGCTTTCTTT. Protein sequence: CASSPRVGQGMNTEAFF.

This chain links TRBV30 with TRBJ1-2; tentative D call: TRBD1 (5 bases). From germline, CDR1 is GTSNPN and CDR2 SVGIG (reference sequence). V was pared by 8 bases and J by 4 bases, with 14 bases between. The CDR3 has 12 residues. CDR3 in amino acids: CAAQGDVYGYTF. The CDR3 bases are TGTGCCGCGCAGGGCGATGTCTATGGCTACACCTTC. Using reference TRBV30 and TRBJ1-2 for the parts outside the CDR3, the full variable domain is SQTIHQWPATLVQPVGSPLSLECTVEGTSNPNLYWYRQAAGRGLQLLFYSVGIGQISSEVPQNLSASRPQDRQFILSSKKLLLSDSGFYLCAAQGDVYGYTFGSGTRLTVV.